These 19 T cell receptor beta chains were sequenced from one sample in a study of metastatic and nonmetastatic thyroid tumors. Thyroid surgery took place with no prior treatment in any patient. TCRdb reanalyzed the PCR reads via MiXCR. The sample includes fewer than 25,000 clones, approximately 16% of them seen just once. Sequenced sample: blood. These receptor sequences come from a male donor with papillary thyroid cancer or a benign thyroid nodule (not recorded which). Some clones in this sample may be carry-over from other donors' samples.

To note about this clone: Likely a read error: the CDR3 ends without its conserved phenylalanine or tryptophan. The chain recombines TRBV25-1 with TRBJ2-7; D may be TRBD2 (5 bases). The CDR3 totals 14 residues. Looked up from germline, CDR1 is MGHDK and CDR2 is SYGVNS. The CDR3 is CTSSESGVSYEQYL. Written as DNA, the CDR3 is TGTACCAGCAGTGAATCCGGGGTATCCTACGAGCAGTACCTC.

This clone turned up a few times. V usage is TRBV6-1 and J usage is TRBJ2-7; the D gene is possibly TRBD1 (6 bases). Germline assignment: CDR1 MNHNS and CDR2 SASEGT. V was trimmed by 5 bases and J by 6 bases, leaving 17 bases between them. This CDR3 contains 14 residues. CDR3 in amino acids: CASSPVGSGVEQYF. As DNA, the CDR3 is TGTGCCAGCAGTCCCGTAGGTTCAGGGGTCGAGCAGTACTTC.

This clone was seen a handful of times. V and J are TRBV6-1 and TRBJ2-2; TRBD1 might be the D (5 bases). Germline V gives CDR1 MNHNS, CDR2 SASEGT. V lost 3 bases and J lost 6, with 14 bases in between. This CDR3 has 15 amino acids. As DNA, the CDR3 is TGTGCCAGCAGTGATGGGGCAGGTGCGTCCGGGGAGCTGTTTTTT. This encodes CASSDGAGASGELFF.

This clone showed up many times. This chain links TRBV7-9 with TRBJ1-1; D may be TRBD1 (5 bases). V shed 2 bases and J shed 7 bases, with 17 bases lying between them. The CDR3 totals 15 residues. In germline, CDR1 is SEHNR, CDR2 FQNEAQ (reference sequence). CDR3 sequence reads: CASSLLAGTEIEAFF. DNA of the CDR3: TGTGCCAGCAGCTTATTGGCAGGGACTGAAATTGAAGCTTTCTTT.

Regarding this clone: Germline is not matched at one junction end, which may reflect a read error. V gene TRBV6-4 combines with J gene TRBJ2-1; 7 nucleotides line up with TRBD2. Looked up from germline, CDR1 is MRHNA and CDR2 is SNTAGT. The CDR3 length is 13 residues. The CDR3 loop reads CASSETSNNEKSF. Written as DNA, the CDR3 is TGTGCCAGCAGTGAGACTAGCAACAATGAGAAGTCCTTC.

There are many counts of this clone. The rearrangement joins TRBV28 to TRBJ2-5, with D maybe TRBD1 (6 bases). The CDR3 covers 17 residues. CDR1 is MDHEN, CDR2 SYDVKM, per germline. The V end was cut by 1 base, the J end by 2 bases, with 17 bases between. This CDR3 reads CASSLYRRTASQETQYF. CDR3 DNA: TGTGCCAGCAGTTTATATAGGCGGACAGCTAGTCAAGAGACCCAGTACTTC. Full variable domain (rest looked up from reference TRBV28 and TRBJ2-5): DVKVTQSSRYLVKRTGEKVFLECVQDMDHENMFWYRQDPGLGLRLIYFSYDVKMKEKGDIPEGYSVSREKKERFSLILESASTNQTSMYLCASSLYRRTASQETQYFGPGTRLLVL.

This chain connects TRBV18 to TRBJ2-7, with a tentative D call TRBD2 (5 bases). This CDR3 region has 17 residues. Trimming removed 4 bases from V and 6 bases from J, with 25 bases in between. From germline, CDR1 is KGHSH and CDR2 LQKENI. CDR3 nucleotide sequence: TGTGCCAGCTCACAAACCGTGCCGGGAAAAAATCCCTCCGAGCAGTACGTC. This sequence encodes CASSQTVPGKNPSEQYV.

V is TRBV20-1 and J is TRBJ2-1; 8 bases are a match to TRBD2. After removal of 0 bases from V and 6 bases from J, the junction contained 16 bases not matched to a gene. From germline, CDR1 is DFQATT and CDR2 SNEGSKA (reference sequence). The CDR3 is 18 residues long. CDR3 DNA: TGCAGTGCTAGAGATCAGCAGCGGGAGACCGGGCCATTCAATGAGCAGTTCTTC. It codes for CSARDQQRETGPFNEQFF.

Judged by abundance, this clone is medium-sized. The V and J genes are TRBV18 and TRBJ1-2, with D unresolved. Trimming removed 1 base from V and 8 bases from J, with 11 bases in between. The CDR3 has 13 amino acids. Germline CDR1 reads KGHSH; CDR2 reads LQKENI. The CDR3 protein is CASSPQAQEGYTF. In DNA form, the CDR3 reads TGTGCCAGCTCACCACAGGCGCAGGAAGGCTACACCTTC.

The chain links TRBV4-2 to TRBJ2-2; D is ambiguous. This CDR3 has 12 amino acids. Germline assignment: CDR1 LGHNA and CDR2 YNFKEQ. V dropped 6 bases and J dropped 0 bases, with 2 bases sitting between them. The CDR3 DNA reads TGTGCCAGCAGAACGAACACCGGGGAGCTGTTTTTT. Residues: CASRTNTGELFF.

At least ten counts were recorded for this clone. The chain joins TRBV25-1 to TRBJ1-1, with a weak D call TRBD1 (5 bases). CDR3 length equals 13 residues. V was trimmed by 4 bases and J by 3 bases, leaving 9 bases between them. Germline V gene sequence: CDR1 MGHDK, CDR2 SYGVNS. This CDR3 is CASSGKGDTEAFF. CDR3 DNA: TGTGCCAGCAGTGGTAAAGGGGACACTGAAGCTTTCTTT. The full variable domain, its missing parts supplied by reference TRBV25-1 and TRBJ1-1, is EADIYQTPRYLVIGTGKKITLECSQTMGHDKMYWYQQDPGMELHLIHYSYGVNSTEKGDLSSESTVSRIRTEHFPLTLESARPSHTSQYLCASSGKGDTEAFFGQGTRLTVV.

The chain is built from TRBV30 and TRBJ1-5; no clear D. This CDR3 comprises 13 residues. Germline assignment: CDR1 GTSNPN and CDR2 SVGIG (reference sequence). The V and J ends lost 3 bases and 4 bases respectively, with 10 bases between them. The CDR3 coding sequence is TGTGCCTGGAGCATACAAGGGAATCAGCCCCAGCATTTT. Its protein product is CAWSIQGNQPQHF.

This clone was found a few times. The CDR3: CASSLEGSYNEQFF. CDR3 DNA sequence: TGCGCCAGCAGCTTGGAGGGATCCTACAATGAGCAGTTCTTC. The genes are TRBV5-1 and TRBJ2-1; D not certain. V was cut by 0 bases and J by 1 base, with 5 bases left in between. Germline assignment: CDR1 SGHRS and CDR2 YFSETQ. CDR3 length: 14 residues.

This clone was picked up many times. The rearrangement links TRBV18 to TRBJ2-2; D possibly corresponds to TRBD1 (7 bases). The CDR3 totals 16 residues. V lost 1 base and J 1 base, leaving 10 bases between the germline ends. Germline V gives CDR1 KGHSH, CDR2 LQKENI. The CDR3 region is CASSPRQGGNTGELFF. The CDR3 nucleotides are TGTGCCAGCTCACCACGACAGGGAGGGAACACCGGGGAGCTGTTTTTT. The full variable domain, its missing parts supplied by reference TRBV18 and TRBJ2-2, is NAGVMQNPRHLVRRRGQEARLRCSPMKGHSHVYWYRQLPEEGLKFMVYLQKENIIDESGMPKERFSAEFPKEGPSILRIQQVVRGDSAAYFCASSPRQGGNTGELFFGEGSRLTVL.

This clone was observed at least ten times. Written as DNA, the CDR3 is TGCGCCAGCAGCCAAGATTTTCCTAGCGGGAGGTTCTCACCCGCAGATACGCAGTATTTT. Protein product: CASSQDFPSGRFSPADTQYF. The gene calls are TRBV4-1 and TRBJ2-3; 11 nucleotides align to TRBD2. Germline V gene sequence: CDR1 MGHRA, CDR2 YSYEKL. This CDR3 spans 20 amino acids. After removal of 0 bases from V and 4 bases from J, the junction contained 15 bases not matched to a gene.

A remark on this clone: At one of its ends the junction is not consistent with the germline gene, which may arise from a read error. This chain uses TRBV19 with TRBJ1-5; D is unclear. The germline gives CDR1 LNHDA, CDR2 SQIVND (reference sequence). CDR3 length: 15 amino acids. The CDR3 DNA reads TGTGCCACCGGCTCGCTTGGGGTTGGCAGTCAGCCCCAACATTTT. It specifies CATGSLGVGSQPQHF.

In its sample, this clone was seen many times. The V gene is TRBV2, the J gene TRBJ2-5; a possible D gene is TRBD2 (5 bases). V dropped 6 bases and J dropped 1 base, with 9 bases sitting between them. The CDR3 is made up of 13 amino acids. Germline values: CDR1 SNHLY, CDR2 FYNNEI. CDR3 amino acids: CASRPTSQETQYF. CDR3 bases: TGTGCCAGCAGGCCCACTAGCCAAGAGACCCAGTACTTC.

Within the sample, this clone is medium-sized. The genes are TRBV19 and TRBJ2-7; D call uncertain. The length of the CDR3 is 13 residues. Germline-derived CDR1 and CDR2 are LNHDA and SQIVND (reference sequence). Trimming removed 4 bases from V and 3 bases from J, with 10 bases in between. The CDR3 reads CASSSQESYEQYF. The CDR3, as DNA: TGTGCCAGTAGTAGTCAGGAGAGCTACGAGCAGTACTTC.

This clone was seen at least ten times. No conserved phenylalanine or tryptophan is present at the end of the CDR3, so a read error is the likely explanation. The DNA is left out, because the CDR3 cannot be placed on it with certainty; the CDR3 is given as TCRdb lists it. The chain combines TRBV5-1 with TRBJ1-4; TRBD1 reflects the table's D call only, with no check against the DNA. The CDR3 length equals 12 residues, ends included. CDR1 is SGHRS and CDR2 is YFSETQ in the germline V gene. CDR3 region: CTSESENGPPIC.